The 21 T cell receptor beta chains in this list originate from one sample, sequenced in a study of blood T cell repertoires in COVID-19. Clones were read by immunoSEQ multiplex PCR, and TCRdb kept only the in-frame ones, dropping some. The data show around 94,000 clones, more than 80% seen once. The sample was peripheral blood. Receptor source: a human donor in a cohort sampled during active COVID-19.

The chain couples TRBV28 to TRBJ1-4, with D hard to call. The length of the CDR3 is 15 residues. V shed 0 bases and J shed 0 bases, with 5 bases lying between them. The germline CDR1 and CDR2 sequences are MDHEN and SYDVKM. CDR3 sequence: CASSLWRATNEKLFF. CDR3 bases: TGTGCCAGCAGTTTATGGCGTGCAACTAATGAAAAACTGTTTTTT.

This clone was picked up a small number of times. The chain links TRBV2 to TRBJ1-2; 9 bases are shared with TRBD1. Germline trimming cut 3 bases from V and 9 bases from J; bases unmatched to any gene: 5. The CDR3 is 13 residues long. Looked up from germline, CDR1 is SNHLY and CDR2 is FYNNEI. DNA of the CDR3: TGTGCCAGCAGTGACAGGGACAGGGAGAGCTACACCTTC. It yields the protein CASSDRDRESYTF.

The CDR3 nucleotides read TGTGCCAGCAGTTTGCTAAGCAGGGGCACTGAAGCTTTCTTT. Its protein product is CASSLLSRGTEAFF. The V gene is TRBV28, the J gene TRBJ1-1; D possibly corresponds to TRBD1 (6 bases). Looked up from germline, CDR1 is MDHEN and CDR2 is SYDVKM. The V end lost 3 bases, the J end lost 4 bases, and 12 bases lay between the germline ends. This CDR3 comprises 14 residues.

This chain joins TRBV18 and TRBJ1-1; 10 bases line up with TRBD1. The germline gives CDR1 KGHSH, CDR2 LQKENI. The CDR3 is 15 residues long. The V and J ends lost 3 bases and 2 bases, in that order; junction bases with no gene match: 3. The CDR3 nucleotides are TGTGCCAGCTCACCGGGACAGGGGAGAAACACTGAAGCTTTCTTT. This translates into CASSPGQGRNTEAFF. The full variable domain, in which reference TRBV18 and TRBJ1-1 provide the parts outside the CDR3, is NAGVMQNPRHLVRRRGQEARLRCSPMKGHSHVYWYRQLPEEGLKFMVYLQKENIIDESGMPKERFSAEFPKEGPSILRIQQVVRGDSAAYFCASSPGQGRNTEAFFGQGTRLTVV.

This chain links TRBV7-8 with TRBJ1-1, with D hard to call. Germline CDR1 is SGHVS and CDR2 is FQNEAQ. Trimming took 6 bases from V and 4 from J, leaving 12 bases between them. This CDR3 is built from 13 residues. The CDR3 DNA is TGTGCCAGCAGGCCCCATGCGAGCACTGAAGCTTTCTTT. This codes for CASRPHASTEAFF.

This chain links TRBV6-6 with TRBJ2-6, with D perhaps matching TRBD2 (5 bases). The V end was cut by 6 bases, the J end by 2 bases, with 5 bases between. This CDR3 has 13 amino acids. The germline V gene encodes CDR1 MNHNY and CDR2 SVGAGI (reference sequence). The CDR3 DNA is TGTGCCAGCAGCGGGGCTGGGGCCAACGTCCTGACTTTC. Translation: CASSGAGANVLTF.

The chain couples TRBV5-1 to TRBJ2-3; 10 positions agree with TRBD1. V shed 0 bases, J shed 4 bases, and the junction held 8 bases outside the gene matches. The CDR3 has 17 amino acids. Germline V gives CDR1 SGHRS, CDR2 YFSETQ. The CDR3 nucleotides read TGCGCCAGCAGCTTGGTGGGGACAGGGGCCGCGGCAGATACGCAGTATTTT. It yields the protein CASSLVGTGAAADTQYF.

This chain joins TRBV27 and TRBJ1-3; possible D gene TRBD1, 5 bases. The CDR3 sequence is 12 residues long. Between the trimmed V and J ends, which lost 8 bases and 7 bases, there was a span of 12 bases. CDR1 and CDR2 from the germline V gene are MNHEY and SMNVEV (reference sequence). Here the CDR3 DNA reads TGTGCCAGCCGGGGGATCAAGAACACCATATATTTT. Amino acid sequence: CASRGIKNTIYF.

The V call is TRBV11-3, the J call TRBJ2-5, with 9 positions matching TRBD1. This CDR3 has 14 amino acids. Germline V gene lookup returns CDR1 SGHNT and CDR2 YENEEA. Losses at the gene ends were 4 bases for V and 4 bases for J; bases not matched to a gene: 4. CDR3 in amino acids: CASSSDRGGETQYF. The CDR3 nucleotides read TGTGCCAGCAGCTCTGACAGGGGGGGAGAGACCCAGTACTTC.

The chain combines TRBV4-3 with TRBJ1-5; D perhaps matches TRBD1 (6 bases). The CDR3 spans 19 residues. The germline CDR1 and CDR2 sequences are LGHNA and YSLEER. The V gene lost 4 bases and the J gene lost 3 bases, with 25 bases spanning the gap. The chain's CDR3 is CASSRAEYNRDTTNQPQHF. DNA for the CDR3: TGCGCCAGCAGCCGCGCAGAATACAACCGGGACACAACCAATCAGCCCCAGCATTTT.

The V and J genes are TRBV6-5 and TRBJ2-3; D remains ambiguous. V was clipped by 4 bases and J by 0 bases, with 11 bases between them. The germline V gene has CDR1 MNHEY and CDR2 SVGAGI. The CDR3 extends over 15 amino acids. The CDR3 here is CASSSDWSSTDTQYF. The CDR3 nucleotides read TGTGCCAGCAGTTCCGACTGGTCCAGCACAGATACGCAGTATTTT.

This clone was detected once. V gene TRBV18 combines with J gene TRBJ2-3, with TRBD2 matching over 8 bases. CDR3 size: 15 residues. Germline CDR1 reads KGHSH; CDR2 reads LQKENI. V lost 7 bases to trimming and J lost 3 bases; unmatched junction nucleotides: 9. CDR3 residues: CASWGSGGLTDTQYF. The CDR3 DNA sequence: TGTGCCAGCTGGGGGAGCGGGGGCCTGACAGATACGCAGTATTTT. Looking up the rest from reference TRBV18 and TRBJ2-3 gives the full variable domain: NAGVMQNPRHLVRRRGQEARLRCSPMKGHSHVYWYRQLPEEGLKFMVYLQKENIIDESGMPKERFSAEFPKEGPSILRIQQVVRGDSAAYFCASWGSGGLTDTQYFGPGTRLTVL.

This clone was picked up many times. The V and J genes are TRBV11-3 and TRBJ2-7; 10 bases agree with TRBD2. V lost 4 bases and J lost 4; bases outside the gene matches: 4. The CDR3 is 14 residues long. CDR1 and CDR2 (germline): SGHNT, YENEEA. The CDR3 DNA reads TGTGCCAGCAGCTCCCAGCGGGGGGGGTACGAGCAGTACTTC. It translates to CASSSQRGGYEQYF.

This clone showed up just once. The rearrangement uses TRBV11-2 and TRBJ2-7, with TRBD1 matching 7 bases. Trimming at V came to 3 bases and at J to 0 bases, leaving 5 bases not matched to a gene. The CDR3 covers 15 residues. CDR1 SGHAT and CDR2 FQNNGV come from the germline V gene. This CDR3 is CASSFPGTASYEQYF. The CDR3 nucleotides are TGTGCCAGCAGCTTCCCCGGGACAGCCTCCTACGAGCAGTACTTC. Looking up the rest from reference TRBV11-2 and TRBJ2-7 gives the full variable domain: EAGVAQSPRYKIIEKRQSVAFWCNPISGHATLYWYQQILGQGPKLLIQFQNNGVVDDSQLPKDRFSAERLKGVDSTLKIQPAKLEDSAVYLCASSFPGTASYEQYFGPGTRLTVT.

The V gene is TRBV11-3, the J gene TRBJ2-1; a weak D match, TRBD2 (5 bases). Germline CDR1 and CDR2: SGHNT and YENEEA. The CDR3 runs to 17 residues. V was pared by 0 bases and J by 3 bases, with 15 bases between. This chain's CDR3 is CASSLEFGGPLYNEQFF. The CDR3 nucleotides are TGTGCCAGCAGCTTAGAATTTGGCGGGCCTCTCTACAATGAGCAGTTCTTC.

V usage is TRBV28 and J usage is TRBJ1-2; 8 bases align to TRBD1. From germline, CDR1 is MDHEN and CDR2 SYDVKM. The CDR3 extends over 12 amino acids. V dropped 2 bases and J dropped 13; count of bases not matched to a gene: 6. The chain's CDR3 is CASSLPGQGGTF. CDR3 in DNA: TGTGCCAGCAGTTTACCCGGACAGGGAGGCACCTTC.

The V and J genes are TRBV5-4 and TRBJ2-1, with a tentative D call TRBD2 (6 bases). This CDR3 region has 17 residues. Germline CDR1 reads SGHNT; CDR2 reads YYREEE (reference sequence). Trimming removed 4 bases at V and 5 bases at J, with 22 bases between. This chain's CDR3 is CASSRGGLGSTHNEQFF. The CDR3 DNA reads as TGTGCCAGCAGCCGGGGAGGTCTGGGGAGTACCCACAATGAGCAGTTCTTC.

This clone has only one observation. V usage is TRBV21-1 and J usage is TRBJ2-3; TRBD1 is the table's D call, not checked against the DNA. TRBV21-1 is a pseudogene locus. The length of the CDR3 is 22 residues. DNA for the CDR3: TGTGCCAGCAGCCGGACAGGGGCGGCAGCCGGGACTAGGCGGGGGGGCACAGATACGCAGTATTTT. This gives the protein CASSRTGAAAGTRRGGTDTQYF.

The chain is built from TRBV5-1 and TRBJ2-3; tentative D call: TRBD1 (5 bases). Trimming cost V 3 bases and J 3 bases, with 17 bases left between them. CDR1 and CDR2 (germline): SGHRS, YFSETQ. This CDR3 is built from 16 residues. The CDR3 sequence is CASSSRGGSGTDTQYF. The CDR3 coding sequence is TGCGCCAGCAGCTCGAGAGGCGGATCAGGGACAGATACGCAGTATTTT. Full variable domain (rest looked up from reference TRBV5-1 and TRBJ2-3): KAGVTQTPRYLIKTRGQQVTLSCSPISGHRSVSWYQQTPGQGLQFLFEYFSETQRNKGNFPGRFSGRQFSNSRSEMNVSTLELGDSALYLCASSSRGGSGTDTQYFGPGTRLTVL.

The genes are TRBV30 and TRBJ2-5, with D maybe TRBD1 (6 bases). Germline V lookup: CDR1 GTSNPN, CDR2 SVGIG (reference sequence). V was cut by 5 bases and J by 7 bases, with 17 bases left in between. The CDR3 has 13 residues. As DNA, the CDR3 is TGTGCCTGGGGCCCAACAGGGCTCCGGACCCAGTACTTC. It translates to CAWGPTGLRTQYF.

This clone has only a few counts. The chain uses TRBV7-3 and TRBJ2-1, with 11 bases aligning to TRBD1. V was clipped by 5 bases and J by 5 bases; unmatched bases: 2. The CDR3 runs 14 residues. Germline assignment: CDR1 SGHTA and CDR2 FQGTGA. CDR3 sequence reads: CASSPGQGDNEQFF. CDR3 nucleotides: TGTGCCAGCAGCCCGGGACAGGGGGACAATGAGCAGTTCTTC.